There are many counts of the clone carrying this T cell receptor (beta chain). Its antigen is undetermined. Amplified TCR beta CDR3 regions were obtained using RNA transcripts as template. RT-PCR was first run with HTBI primers, then multiplex PCR in a second round. TCRdb re-called the multiplex PCR reads through MiXCR, storing one row per CDR3 protein. Counted here are about 210,000 distinct CDR3 sequences, approximately 29% occurring once; the ten biggest clones make up approximately 9%. This sample was included in a study of Graves' ophthalmopathy and Graves' hyperthyroidism. For the study at large: Sampling took place at initial diagnosis, with peripheral blood obtained before any treatment.

Germline CDR1 is MNHEY and CDR2 is SVGAGI. The CDR3 length is 15 residues. With V trimmed by 7 bases and J by 7 bases, 10 bases remained unmatched. Study observations and caveats: Most thyroid clonotypes expanded beyond 0.001 frequency were also found in blood.

Source material: peripheral blood. The clonotype originates from a man aged 50-60 years with Graves' ophthalmopathy. The chain combines TRBV6-5 with TRBJ2-2; 9 bases line up with TRBD2. CDR3 sequence: CASTLREGRGGELFF. The CDR3 bases are TGTGCCAGCACCTTGCGGGAGGGCCGGGGCGGGGAGCTGTTTTTT.